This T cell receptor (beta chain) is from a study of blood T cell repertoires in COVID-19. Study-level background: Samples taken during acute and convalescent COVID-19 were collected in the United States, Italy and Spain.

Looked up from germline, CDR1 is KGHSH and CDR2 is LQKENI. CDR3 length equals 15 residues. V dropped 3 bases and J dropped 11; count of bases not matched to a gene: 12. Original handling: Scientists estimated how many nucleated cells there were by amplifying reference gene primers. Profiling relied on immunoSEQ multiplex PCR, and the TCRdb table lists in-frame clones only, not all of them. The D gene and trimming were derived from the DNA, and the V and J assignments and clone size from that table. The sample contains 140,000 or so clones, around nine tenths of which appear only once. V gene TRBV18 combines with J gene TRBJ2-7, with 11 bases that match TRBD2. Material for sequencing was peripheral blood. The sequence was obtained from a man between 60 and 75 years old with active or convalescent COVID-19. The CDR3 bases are TGTGCCAGCTCACCGCTCCGACAGGGACTAGCGGAGAAGTACTTC. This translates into CASSPLRQGLAEKYF.